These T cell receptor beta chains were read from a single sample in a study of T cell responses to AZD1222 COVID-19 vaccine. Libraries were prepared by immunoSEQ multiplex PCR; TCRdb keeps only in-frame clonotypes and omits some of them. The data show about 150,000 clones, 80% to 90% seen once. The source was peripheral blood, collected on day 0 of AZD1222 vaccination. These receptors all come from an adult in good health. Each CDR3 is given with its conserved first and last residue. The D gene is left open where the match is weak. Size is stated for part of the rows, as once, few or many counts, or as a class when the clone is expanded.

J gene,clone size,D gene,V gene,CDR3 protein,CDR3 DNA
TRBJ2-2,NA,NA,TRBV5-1,CASSSRGLDTGELFF,TGCGCCAGCAGCTCCAGGGGACTCGACACCGGGGAGCTGTTTTTT
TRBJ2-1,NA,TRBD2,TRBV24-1,CATSLQRGGAQQFF,TGTGCCACCAGTCTTCAGCGGGGGGGAGCCCAACAGTTCTTC
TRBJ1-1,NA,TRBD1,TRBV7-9,CASSIQGADTEAFF,TGTGCCAGCAGTATACAGGGGGCGGACACTGAAGCTTTCTTT
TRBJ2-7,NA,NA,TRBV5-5,CASSIGLGTLLSYEQYF,TGTGCCAGCAGTATCGGGCTAGGGACGCTTCTCTCCTACGAGCAGTACTTC
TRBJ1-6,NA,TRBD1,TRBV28,CASRVWDSNSPLHF,TGTGCCAGCAGGGTCTGGGACAGCAATTCACCCCTCCACTTT
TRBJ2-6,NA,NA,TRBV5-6,CASTDEAFRAGANVLTF,TGTGCCAGCACCGACGAGGCGTTTCGAGCTGGGGCCAACGTCCTGACTTTC
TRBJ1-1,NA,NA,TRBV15,CATSRDSLGGDTEAFF,TGTGCCACCAGCAGAGATTCGCTGGGAGGAGACACTGAAGCTTTCTTT
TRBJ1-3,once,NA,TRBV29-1,CSVALQGSGNTIYF,TGCAGCGTAGCCCTTCAGGGGAGTGGAAACACCATATATTTT
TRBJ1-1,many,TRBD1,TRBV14,CASSSQGALNTEAFF,TGTGCCAGCAGCTCCCAGGGGGCCTTGAACACTGAAGCTTTCTTT
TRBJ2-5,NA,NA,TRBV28,CASSLMKAQETQYF,TGTGCCAGCAGTTTAATGAAGGCCCAAGAGACCCAGTACTTC
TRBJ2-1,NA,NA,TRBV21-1,CASSKTSRQTTGKPTYNEQFF,TGTGCCAGCAGCAAAACCTCAAGGCAGACTACAGGGAAGCCCACCTACAATGAGCAGTTCTTC
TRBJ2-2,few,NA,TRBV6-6,CASRHRQFTGELFF,TGTGCCAGCAGACACCGACAGTTCACCGGGGAGCTGTTTTTT
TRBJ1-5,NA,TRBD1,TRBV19,CASSDIRGGGFNQPQHF,TGTGCCAGTAGCGACATCCGGGGAGGGGGCTTCAATCAGCCCCAGCATTTT
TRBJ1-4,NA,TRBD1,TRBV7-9,CASSRDRGFEKLFF,TGTGCCAGCAGCCGGGACAGGGGTTTCGAAAAACTGTTTTTT
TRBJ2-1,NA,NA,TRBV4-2,CASSQDLGRSSYNEQFF,TGTGCCAGCAGCCAAGATCTGGGGAGGTCTTCCTACAATGAGCAGTTCTTC
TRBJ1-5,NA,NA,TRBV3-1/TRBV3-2,CASSHGGGGGQPQHF,TGTGCCAGCAGCCACGGTGGAGGGGGGGGCCAGCCCCAGCATTTT
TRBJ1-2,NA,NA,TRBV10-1,CASSEKHNYGYTF,TGCGCCAGCAGTGAGAAACACAACTATGGCTACACCTTC
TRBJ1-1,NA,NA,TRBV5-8,CASSLYNRHTEAFF,TGTGCCAGCAGCTTGTACAACAGACATACTGAAGCTTTCTTT
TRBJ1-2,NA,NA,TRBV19,CASSIAEGLYYGYTF,TGTGCCAGTAGTATTGCGGAAGGGTTATACTATGGCTACACCTTC
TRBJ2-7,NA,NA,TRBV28,CASTPSGPTRKYEQYF,TGTGCCAGCACCCCTTCCGGGCCAACCAGAAAGTACGAGCAGTACTTC